Listed below are T cell receptor beta chains from one sample, sequenced in a study of blood T cell repertoires in COVID-19. Using immunoSEQ multiplex PCR, the repertoire was profiled, and TCRdb retains in-frame clones only, with some absent. The sample contains approximately 140,000 clones, approximately 88% of which appear only once. The material sequenced was peripheral blood. Source of these receptors: a man in his sixties with active or convalescent COVID-19. CDR3s include the opening cysteine and the closing phenylalanine or tryptophan. Fields, in order: V gene, D gene, CDR3 length, clone size, J gene, CDR3 DNA, CDR3 protein. The D gene is left open where the match is weak. Size is stated for part of the rows, as once, few or many counts, or as a class when the clone is expanded.

TRBV7-2	-	13	-	TRBJ2-3	TGTGCCAGCAGCTTATCCGGGACAGATACGCAGTATTTT	CASSLSGTDTQYF
TRBV19	-	16	-	TRBJ1-1	TGTGCCAGTAGTAGAGGACTAAGCAGAATGAACACTGAAGCTTTCTTT	CASSRGLSRMNTEAFF
TRBV2	TRBD1	13	many	TRBJ1-2	TGTGCCAGCAGTGGTGGGACAGGGGCTGGCTACACCTTC	CASSGGTGAGYTF
TRBV5-6	TRBD1	13	-	TRBJ2-2	TGTGCCGGTTTGGACAGGGACACCGGGGAGCTGTTTTTT	CAGLDRDTGELFF
TRBV28	-	15	-	TRBJ2-5	TGTGCCAGCAGCAAGCTAGCGAGGGGGCCAGAGACCCAGTACTTC	CASSKLARGPETQYF
TRBV11-2	TRBD1	14	-	TRBJ1-4	TGTGCCAGCAGCCAGGGACAGGGGAATGAAAAACTGTTTTTT	CASSQGQGNEKLFF
TRBV27	-	15	-	TRBJ1-1	TGTGCCAGCAGTTTTGGCAGGGCGCTGAACACTGAAGCTTTCTTT	CASSFGRALNTEAFF
TRBV11-2	-	14	-	TRBJ2-5	TGTGCCAGCAGCTTAGTAGGGGGTGGGGAGACCCAGTACTTC	CASSLVGGGETQYF
TRBV6-5	-	13	-	TRBJ2-7	TGTGCCAGCAGGGGCGGACTCTCCTACGAGCAGTACTTC	CASRGGLSYEQYF
TRBV24-1	TRBD1	16	-	TRBJ2-2	TGTGCCACCAGTGACCCTGACAGGGGTAAATTTGGGGAGCTGTTTTTT	CATSDPDRGKFGELFF
TRBV7-3	TRBD2	15	-	TRBJ2-5	TGTGCCAGCAGCCCTAGCGGGGGGGGCGGAGAGACCCAGTACTTC	CASSPSGGGGETQYF
TRBV21-1	-	17	-	TRBJ2-5	TGTGCCAGCAGCAAAGCGCAGCGGGTAACGGTACAAGAGACCCAGTACTTC	CASSKAQRVTVQETQYF
TRBV21-1	-	15	once	TRBJ1-2	TGTGCCAGCAGCCCCCGACGGGCCCGGGGCTATGGCTACACCTTC	CASSPRRARGYGYTF
TRBV20-1	TRBD2	11	-	TRBJ2-5	TGCAGTGCTGGACTAGTCGAGACCCAGTACTTC	CSAGLVETQYF
TRBV24-1	-	13	-	TRBJ2-7	TGTGCCACCAGTAGCCAGGGAATAAACGAGCAGTACTTC	CATSSQGINEQYF
TRBV4-3	-	16	-	TRBJ2-2	TGCGCCAGCAGCCAAAGAGGAACATTCAACACCGGGGAGCTGTTTTTT	CASSQRGTFNTGELFF
TRBV27	-	14	-	TRBJ2-1	TGTGCCAGCAGTAGGTCGAGGGTTTGGGATGAGCAGTTCTTC	CASSRSRVWDEQFF
TRBV5-1	TRBD2	15	-	TRBJ2-5	TGCGCCAGCAGCTTGGTTTATAGCGGGCAAGAGACCCAGTACTTC	CASSLVYSGQETQYF
TRBV11-2	-	13	-	TRBJ1-5	TGTGCCAGCAGCTTAGATCTGACGGGGGCCCAGCATTTT	CASSLDLTGAQHF
TRBV5-6	TRBD2	14	-	TRBJ2-7	TGTGCCAGCAGCCCGTTTCGGGGGGCCTACGAGCAGTACTTC	CASSPFRGAYEQYF
TRBV29-1	-	15	-	TRBJ1-2	TGCAGCGTGAAAGGAGGGTTTGGGGCTAACTATGGCTACACCTTC	CSVKGGFGANYGYTF
TRBV21-1	-	17	-	TRBJ2-7	TGTGCCAGCAGCAAAGCGCGACACGGAAGGATTCGTTACGAGCAGTACTTC	CASSKARHGRIRYEQYF
TRBV12-5	TRBD1	16	-	TRBJ2-5	TGTGCTAGTGGTTTGTCCGGTACAGGGGGCCAAGAGACCCAGTACTTC	CASGLSGTGGQETQYF
TRBV5-1	TRBD1	17	-	TRBJ1-6	TGCGCCAGCAGTCAACAAACGGGACAGGGGACTGTAGCACCCCTCCACTTT	CASSQQTGQGTVAPLHF
TRBV10-3	TRBD1	14	-	TRBJ1-4	TGTGCCATCAGGGGACAGGCAACTAATGAAAAACTGTTTTTT	CAIRGQATNEKLFF
TRBV7-9	-	13	-	TRBJ1-2	TGTGCCAGCAGCTTAGTCCAGGGTCGAGGCTACACCTTC	CASSLVQGRGYTF
TRBV5-5	-	13	-	TRBJ2-5	TGTGCCAGCAGCTCCCAGGGGCAAGAGACCCAGTACTTC	CASSSQGQETQYF
TRBV4-1	TRBD1	14	-	TRBJ1-4	TGCGCCAGCAGCCAGCAGGGAGGTCTGACAGGGCTGTTTTTT	CASSQQGGLTGLFF
TRBV24-1	-	16	-	TRBJ2-6	TGTGCCACCAGTGAACCGAGCGGTTCTGGGGCCAACGTCCTGACTTTC	CATSEPSGSGANVLTF
TRBV11-3	-	12	-	TRBJ2-7	TGTGCCAGCAGCTACCCCACGGGCGAGCAGTACTTC	CASSYPTGEQYF
TRBV24-1	TRBD2	16	-	TRBJ2-5	TGTGCCACCAGTGATTTAGGAGCGGGAGGAGGAGAGACCCAGTACTTC	CATSDLGAGGGETQYF
TRBV5-1	-	13	once	TRBJ2-3	TGCGCCAGCAGCTCAGGGAATTTAGATACGCAGTATTTT	CASSSGNLDTQYF
TRBV6-2/TRBV6-3	-	13	-	TRBJ2-7	TGTGCCAGCAGTTATGGACACAACTACGAGCAGTACTTC	CASSYGHNYEQYF
TRBV7-9	TRBD1	14	-	TRBJ2-3	TGTGCCAGCAGCTTAGGGACAGGGTCGGATACGCAGTATTTT	CASSLGTGSDTQYF
TRBV6-1	-	12	-	TRBJ1-3	TGTGCCAGCAGTGAAGTTACAGCCTCCATATATTTT	CASSEVTASIYF
TRBV27	-	15	-	TRBJ1-4	TGTGCCAGCAGCGCTTACTGGGGGGAGGGGGAAAAACTGTTTTTT	CASSAYWGEGEKLFF
TRBV19	-	15	-	TRBJ2-7	TGTGCCAGTAGTGAAGGACGGGAAAGGGCCTACGAGCAGTACTTC	CASSEGRERAYEQYF
TRBV5-4	TRBD2	16	-	TRBJ2-7	TGTGCCAGCAGCGTGGGACTAGCGGGAGGGCCGGGCGAGCAGTACTTC	CASSVGLAGGPGEQYF
TRBV6-4	TRBD1	19	-	TRBJ1-5	TGTGCCAGCAGTGAAAGATTCGGACAGGGCAAATATAGCAATCAGCCCCAGCATTTT	CASSERFGQGKYSNQPQHF
TRBV19	TRBD2	14	-	TRBJ2-1	TGTGCCAGTAGTAGCGGGAGGGCCCTCAATGAGCAGTTCTTC	CASSSGRALNEQFF
TRBV21-1	-	15	-	TRBJ2-3	TGTGCCAGCAGCAACTGGGGACAGATCACAGATACGCAGTATTTT	CASSNWGQITDTQYF
TRBV7-6	TRBD2	15	once	TRBJ2-5	TGTGCCAGCAGCCCTAGGACTAGCGGGACAGAGACCCAGTACTTC	CASSPRTSGTETQYF
TRBV11-2	-	13	-	TRBJ2-3	TGTGCCAGCAGCTTGCGAAAATGGGATACGCAGTATTTT	CASSLRKWDTQYF
TRBV24-1	-	14	-	TRBJ2-3	TGTGCCACCAGTGATTTCAAGGCTAGAGATACGCAGTATTTT	CATSDFKARDTQYF
TRBV9	-	14	few	TRBJ1-6	TGTGCCAGCAGCTCTACGTACAGAGATTCACCCCTCCACTTT	CASSSTYRDSPLHF
TRBV5-1	TRBD2	19	-	TRBJ2-7	TGCGCCAGCAGCTTGGGATCTAGCGGGGGAAGTTCGAGATCCTACGAGCAGTACTTC	CASSLGSSGGSSRSYEQYF
TRBV3-1/TRBV3-2	TRBD1	15	-	TRBJ2-7	TGTGCCAGCAGCCCTAGGACAGGGGGGACCTACGAGCAGTACTTC	CASSPRTGGTYEQYF
TRBV2	TRBD1	16	-	TRBJ1-2	TGTGCCAGCAGTGAAGCGGGGACAGGCCGCACCTATGGCTACACCTTC	CASSEAGTGRTYGYTF
TRBV4-3	-	18	once	TRBJ1-4	TGCGCCAGCAGCCAGAGAGCTGGGTCGGGAGCAACTAATGAAAAACTGTTTTTT	CASSQRAGSGATNEKLFF
TRBV3-1/TRBV3-2	-	15	-	TRBJ1-5	TGTGCCAGCAGCCAGATGACAGGTCGCAATCAGCCCCAGCATTTT	CASSQMTGRNQPQHF
TRBV6-5	-	13	-	TRBJ2-4	TGTGCCAGCAGTTCGCCGGGAACAAACATTCAGTACTTC	CASSSPGTNIQYF
TRBV29-1	TRBD1	12	-	TRBJ2-7	TGCAGCGTATGGGACAGGAGGGGCGAGCAGTACTTC	CSVWDRRGEQYF
TRBV6-1	-	15	-	TRBJ1-5	TGTGCCAGCAGTGATATGTTTAGTAGCAATCAGCCCCAGCATTTT	CASSDMFSSNQPQHF
TRBV10-1	TRBD2	11	-	TRBJ2-7	TGCGCCACCCGAGCTAGCGGGCTCTGGTACTTC	CATRASGLWYF
TRBV6-5	TRBD1	15	-	TRBJ2-7	TGTGCCAGCAGTTACTCGACAGGGCCCACCTACGAGCAGTACTTC	CASSYSTGPTYEQYF
TRBV7-3	TRBD1	14	-	TRBJ1-1	TGTGCCAGCAGCCGACAGGGGGCCGGGACTGAAGCTTTCTTT	CASSRQGAGTEAFF
TRBV3-1/TRBV3-2	TRBD2	16	-	TRBJ2-3	TGTGCCAGCAGCCAATTTAACGGGAGGGCCCCAGATACGCAGTATTTT	CASSQFNGRAPDTQYF
TRBV19	TRBD1	16	-	TRBJ1-1	TGTGCCAGTAGTTCCCGACAGGGGGCAAAGAACACTGAAGCTTTCTTT	CASSSRQGAKNTEAFF
TRBV9	-	15	few	TRBJ1-6	TGTGCCAGCAGCGTAGACGGTTCCTATAATTCACCCCTCCACTTT	CASSVDGSYNSPLHF
TRBV4-1	-	12	-	TRBJ2-5	TGCGCCAGCAGCCAAGCAATGGAGACCCAGTACTTC	CASSQAMETQYF